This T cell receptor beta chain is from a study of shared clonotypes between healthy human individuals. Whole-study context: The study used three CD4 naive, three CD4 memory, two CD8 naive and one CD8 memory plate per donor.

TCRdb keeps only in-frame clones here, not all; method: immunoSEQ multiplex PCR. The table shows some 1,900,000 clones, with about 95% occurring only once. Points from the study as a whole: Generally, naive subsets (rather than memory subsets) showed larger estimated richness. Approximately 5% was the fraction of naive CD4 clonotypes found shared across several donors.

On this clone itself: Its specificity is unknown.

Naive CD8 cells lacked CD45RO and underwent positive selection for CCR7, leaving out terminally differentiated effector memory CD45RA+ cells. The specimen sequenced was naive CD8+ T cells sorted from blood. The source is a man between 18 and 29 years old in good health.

The DNA for the CDR3 is TGCGCCAGCAGCCATATAGCCGAGGGGGCGGGGGAGCAGTACTTC. It codes for CASSHIAEGAGEQYF. The chain employs TRBV4-1 and TRBJ2-7; tentative D call: TRBD1 (7 bases). Germline V gene data show CDR1 as MGHRA and CDR2 as YSYEKL. This CDR3 is 15 amino acids long. V gave up 3 bases and J gave up 7 bases, with 19 bases separating them.